This record looks at one T cell receptor beta chain sequence and its context. Its antigen is still unknown. These data are taken from a study of cytomegalovirus exposure and HLA in healthy donors. V was pared by 2 bases and J by 2 bases, with 4 bases of the junction left unmatched. This CDR3 region has 16 residues. Per the germline V gene, CDR1 is MDHEN and CDR2 is SYDVKM. PCR employed 60 Vbeta and 13 Jbeta primers. Here immunoSEQ multiplex PCR was the method, and the copy in TCRdb shows in-frame clones only, minus some. The sample lists around 100,000 clones, 55% to 75% occurring once. Whole-study findings and limits: A previous analysis found most TCR beta V segments productive roughly 87% or roughly 30% of the time.

This receptor was obtained from a man aged 30 to 45 in good health and CMV-seropositive. The sequencing sample was made of PBMCs. The chain links TRBV28 to TRBJ2-3; the match to TRBD2 covers 10 bases. The chain's CDR3 is CASSLTLAGNTDTQYF. The CDR3 DNA is TGTGCCAGCAGTTTAACACTAGCGGGAAACACAGATACGCAGTATTTT. The full variable domain, completed using reference TRBV28 and TRBJ2-3, is DVKVTQSSRYLVKRTGEKVFLECVQDMDHENMFWYRQDPGLGLRLIYFSYDVKMKEKGDIPEGYSVSREKKERFSLILESASTNQTSMYLCASSLTLAGNTDTQYFGPGTRLTVL.